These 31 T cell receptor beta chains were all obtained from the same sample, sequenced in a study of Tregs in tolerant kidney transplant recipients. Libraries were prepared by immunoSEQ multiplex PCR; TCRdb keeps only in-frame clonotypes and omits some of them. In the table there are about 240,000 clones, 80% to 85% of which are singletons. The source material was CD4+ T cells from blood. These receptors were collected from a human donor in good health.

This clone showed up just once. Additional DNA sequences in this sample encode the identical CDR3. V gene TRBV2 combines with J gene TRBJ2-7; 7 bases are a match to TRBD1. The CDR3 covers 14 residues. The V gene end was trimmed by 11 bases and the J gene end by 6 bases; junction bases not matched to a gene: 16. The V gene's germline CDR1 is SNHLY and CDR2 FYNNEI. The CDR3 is CAGQRQGPLGEQYF. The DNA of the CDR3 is TGTGCCGGACAACGACAGGGCCCTCTGGGCGAGCAGTACTTC.

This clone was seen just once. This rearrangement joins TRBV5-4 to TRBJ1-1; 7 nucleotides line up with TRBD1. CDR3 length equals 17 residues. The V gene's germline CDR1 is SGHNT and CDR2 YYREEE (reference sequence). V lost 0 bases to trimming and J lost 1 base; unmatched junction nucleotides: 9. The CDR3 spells CASSLAQGGERNTEAFF. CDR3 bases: TGTGCCAGCAGCTTGGCACAAGGGGGCGAGAGGAACACTGAAGCTTTCTTT.

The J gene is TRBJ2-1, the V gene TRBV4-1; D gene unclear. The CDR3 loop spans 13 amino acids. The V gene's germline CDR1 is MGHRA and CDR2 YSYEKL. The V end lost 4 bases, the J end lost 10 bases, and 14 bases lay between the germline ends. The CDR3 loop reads CASSPWVLGEQFF. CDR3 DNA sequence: TGCGCCAGCAGCCCTTGGGTTCTCGGGGAGCAGTTCTTC.

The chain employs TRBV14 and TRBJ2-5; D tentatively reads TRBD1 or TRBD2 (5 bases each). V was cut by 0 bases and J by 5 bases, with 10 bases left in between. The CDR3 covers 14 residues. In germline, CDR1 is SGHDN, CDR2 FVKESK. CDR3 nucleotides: TGTGCCAGCAGCCAAGACCGGGACCGGGAGACCCAGTACTTC. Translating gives CASSQDRDRETQYF.

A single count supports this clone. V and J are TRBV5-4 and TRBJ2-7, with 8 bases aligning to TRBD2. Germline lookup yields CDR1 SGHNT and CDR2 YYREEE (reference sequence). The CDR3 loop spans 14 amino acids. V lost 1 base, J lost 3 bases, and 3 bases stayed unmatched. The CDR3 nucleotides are TGTGCCAGCAGCTTGTCAGCGGGGGACTACGAGCAGTACTTC. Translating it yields CASSLSAGDYEQYF.

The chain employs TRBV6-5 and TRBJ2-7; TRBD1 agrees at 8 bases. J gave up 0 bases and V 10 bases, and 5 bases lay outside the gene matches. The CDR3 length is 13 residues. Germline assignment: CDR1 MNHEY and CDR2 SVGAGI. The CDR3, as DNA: TGTGCCACACAGGGGGTTAGCTCCTACGAGCAGTACTTC. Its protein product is CATQGVSSYEQYF.

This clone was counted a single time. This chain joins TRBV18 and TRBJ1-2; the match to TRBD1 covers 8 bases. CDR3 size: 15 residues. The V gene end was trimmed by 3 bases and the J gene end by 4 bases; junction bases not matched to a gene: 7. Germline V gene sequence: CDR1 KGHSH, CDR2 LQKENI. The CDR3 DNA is TGTGCCAGCTCACCGAACGCCAGGGGGCCCTATGGCTACACCTTC. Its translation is CASSPNARGPYGYTF.

DNA of the CDR3: TGCGCCAGCAGCTTGACTTTGGGCTACGAGCAGTACTTC. Its translation: CASSLTLGYEQYF. The chain links TRBV5-1 to TRBJ2-7; D gene ambiguous. The CDR3 contains 13 residues. CDR1 and CDR2 from the germline V gene are SGHRS and YFSETQ. V was clipped by 1 base and J by 3 bases, with 8 bases between them.

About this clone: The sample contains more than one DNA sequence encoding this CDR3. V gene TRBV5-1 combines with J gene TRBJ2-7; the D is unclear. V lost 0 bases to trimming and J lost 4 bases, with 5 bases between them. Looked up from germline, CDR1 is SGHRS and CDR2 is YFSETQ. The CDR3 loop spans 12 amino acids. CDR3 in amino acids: CASSLDTYEQYF. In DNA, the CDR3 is TGCGCCAGCAGCTTGGACACTTACGAGCAGTACTTC.

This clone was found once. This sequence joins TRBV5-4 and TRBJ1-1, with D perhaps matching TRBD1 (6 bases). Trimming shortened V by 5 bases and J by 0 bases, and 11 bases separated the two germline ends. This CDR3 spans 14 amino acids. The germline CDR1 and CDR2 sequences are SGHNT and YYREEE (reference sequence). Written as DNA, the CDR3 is TGTGCCAGCAGGACACAGGGACTGAACACTGAAGCTTTCTTT. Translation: CASRTQGLNTEAFF.

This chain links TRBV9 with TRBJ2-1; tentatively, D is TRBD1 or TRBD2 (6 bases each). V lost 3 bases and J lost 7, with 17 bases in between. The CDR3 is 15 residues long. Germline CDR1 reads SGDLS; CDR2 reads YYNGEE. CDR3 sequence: CASSAGAPQGNEQFF. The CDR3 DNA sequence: TGTGCCAGCAGCGCGGGGGCCCCCCAGGGGAATGAGCAGTTCTTC.

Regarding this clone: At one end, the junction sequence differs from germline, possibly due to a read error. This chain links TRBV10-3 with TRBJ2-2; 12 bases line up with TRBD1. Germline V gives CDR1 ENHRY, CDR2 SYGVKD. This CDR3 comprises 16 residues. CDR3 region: CAITPGQGAKTGELFF. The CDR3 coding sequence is TGTGCCATCACCCCGGGACAGGGGGCGAAAACCGGGGAGCTGTTTTTT.

The CDR3 nucleotides read TGCGCCAGCAGCTTACGAAAAGGACTAGCCGAGCGCTCCTACGAGCAGTACTTC. It yields the protein CASSLRKGLAERSYEQYF. The V call is TRBV5-1, the J call TRBJ2-7; 8 bases agree with TRBD2. This CDR3 is built from 18 residues. Losses at the gene ends were 2 bases for V and 0 bases for J; bases not matched to a gene: 13. Germline V gene sequence: CDR1 SGHRS, CDR2 YFSETQ.

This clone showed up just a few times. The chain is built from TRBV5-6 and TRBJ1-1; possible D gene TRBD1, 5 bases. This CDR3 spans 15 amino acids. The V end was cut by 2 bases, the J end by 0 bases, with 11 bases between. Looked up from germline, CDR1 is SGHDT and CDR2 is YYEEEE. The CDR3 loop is CASSFGAKMNTEAFF. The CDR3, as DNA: TGTGCCAGCAGCTTTGGGGCTAAAATGAACACTGAAGCTTTCTTT.

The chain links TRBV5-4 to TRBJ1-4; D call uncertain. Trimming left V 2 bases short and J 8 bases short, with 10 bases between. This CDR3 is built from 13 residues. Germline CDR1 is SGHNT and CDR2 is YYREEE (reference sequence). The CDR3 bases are TGTGCCAGCAGCTTAGGACCCGGGGAAAAACTGTTTTTT. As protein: CASSLGPGEKLFF.

The CDR3 sequence: CASSSHRGLTEAFF. The DNA for the CDR3 is TGTGCCAGCAGCTCCCATCGGGGGCTCACTGAAGCTTTCTTT. The genes are TRBV7-3 and TRBJ1-1; weak D call: TRBD1 (6 bases). This CDR3 spans 14 amino acids. CDR1 is SGHTA and CDR2 is FQGTGA in the germline V gene. The V gene lost 4 bases and the J gene lost 4 bases, with 13 bases spanning the gap.

The CDR3, as DNA: TGTGCCAGCTCACCACGGCAGGGGGACTCCTACGAGCAGTACTTC. It specifies CASSPRQGDSYEQYF. This chain connects TRBV18 to TRBJ2-7; 7 bases fit TRBD1. The CDR3 is 15 amino acids. Unmatched junction bases numbered 3, after V lost 1 base and J lost 0 bases. Germline V gene lookup returns CDR1 KGHSH and CDR2 LQKENI.

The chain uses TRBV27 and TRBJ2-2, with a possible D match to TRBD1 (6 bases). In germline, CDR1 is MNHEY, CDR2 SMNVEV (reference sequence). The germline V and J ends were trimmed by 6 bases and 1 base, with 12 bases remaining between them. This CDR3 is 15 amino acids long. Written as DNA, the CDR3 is TGTGCCAGCAGGAGGACAGCGCTGAACACCGGGGAGCTGTTTTTT. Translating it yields CASRRTALNTGELFF.

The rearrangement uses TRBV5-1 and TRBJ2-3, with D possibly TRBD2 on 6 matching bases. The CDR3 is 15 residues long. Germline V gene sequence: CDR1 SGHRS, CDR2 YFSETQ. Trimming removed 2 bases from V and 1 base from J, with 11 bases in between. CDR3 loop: CASSFQAGGTDTQYF. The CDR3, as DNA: TGCGCCAGCAGCTTTCAAGCGGGCGGCACAGATACGCAGTATTTT. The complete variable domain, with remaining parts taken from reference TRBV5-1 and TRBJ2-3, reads KAGVTQTPRYLIKTRGQQVTLSCSPISGHRSVSWYQQTPGQGLQFLFEYFSETQRNKGNFPGRFSGRQFSNSRSEMNVSTLELGDSALYLCASSFQAGGTDTQYFGPGTRLTVL.

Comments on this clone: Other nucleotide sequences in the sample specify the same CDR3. CDR3 DNA: TGTGCCAGCAGCTACATAAACCGGGGGGGGGAAGCTTTCTTT. Its protein is CASSYINRGGEAFF. The chain recombines TRBV14 with TRBJ1-1, with D possibly being TRBD1 (5 bases). Per germline, CDR1 SGHDN and CDR2 FVKESK. CDR3 length: 14 residues. Trimming shortened V by 5 bases and J by 8 bases, and 18 bases separated the two germline ends.

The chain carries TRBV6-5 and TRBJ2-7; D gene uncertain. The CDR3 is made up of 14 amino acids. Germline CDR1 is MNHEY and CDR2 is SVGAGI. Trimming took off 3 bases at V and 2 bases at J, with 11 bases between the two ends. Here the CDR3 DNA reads TGTGCCAGCAGTTATGGACCCTCTCCCTACGAGCAGTACTTC. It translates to CASSYGPSPYEQYF.

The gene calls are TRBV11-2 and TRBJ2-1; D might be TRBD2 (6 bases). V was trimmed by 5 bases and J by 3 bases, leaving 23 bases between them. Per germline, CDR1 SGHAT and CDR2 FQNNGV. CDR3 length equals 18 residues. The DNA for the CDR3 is TGTGCCAGCAGCCTCCGGGACGGGAGTTCCGGAGACTACAATGAGCAGTTCTTC. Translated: CASSLRDGSSGDYNEQFF. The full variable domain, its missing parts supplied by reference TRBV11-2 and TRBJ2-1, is EAGVAQSPRYKIIEKRQSVAFWCNPISGHATLYWYQQILGQGPKLLIQFQNNGVVDDSQLPKDRFSAERLKGVDSTLKIQPAKLEDSAVYLCASSLRDGSSGDYNEQFFGPGTRLTVL.

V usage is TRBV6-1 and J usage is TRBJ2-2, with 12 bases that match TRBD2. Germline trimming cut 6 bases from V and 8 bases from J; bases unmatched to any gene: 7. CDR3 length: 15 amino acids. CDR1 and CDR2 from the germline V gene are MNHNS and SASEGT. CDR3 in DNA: TGTGCCAGCAGGGTCACTAGCGGGGGGTCTGGGGAGCTGTTTTTT. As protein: CASRVTSGGSGELFF.

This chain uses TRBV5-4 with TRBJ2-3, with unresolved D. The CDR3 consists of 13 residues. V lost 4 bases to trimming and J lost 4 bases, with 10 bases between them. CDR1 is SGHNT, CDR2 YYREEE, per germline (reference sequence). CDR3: CASSPPSPDTQYF. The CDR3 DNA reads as TGTGCCAGCAGCCCCCCAAGTCCAGATACGCAGTATTTT.

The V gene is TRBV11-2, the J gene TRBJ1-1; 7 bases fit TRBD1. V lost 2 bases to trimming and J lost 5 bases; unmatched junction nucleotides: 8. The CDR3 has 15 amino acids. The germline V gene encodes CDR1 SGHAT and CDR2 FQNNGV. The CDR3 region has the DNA TGTGCCAGCAGCTTATTCGAACAGGGGAGAACTGAAGCTTTCTTT. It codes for CASSLFEQGRTEAFF.

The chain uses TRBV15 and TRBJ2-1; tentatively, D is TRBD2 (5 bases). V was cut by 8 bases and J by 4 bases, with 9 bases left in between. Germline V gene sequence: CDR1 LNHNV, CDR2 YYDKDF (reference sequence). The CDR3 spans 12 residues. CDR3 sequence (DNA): TGTGCCACCGGTAGAGGGTACAATGAGCAGTTCTTC. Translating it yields CATGRGYNEQFF.

The CDR3 DNA is TGTGCCAGCACCTGGTATAGCAATCAGCCCCAGCATTTT. Encoded protein: CASTWYSNQPQHF. This chain connects TRBV6-1 to TRBJ1-5; no clear D. The CDR3 is made up of 13 amino acids. The V gene lost 7 bases and the J gene lost 0 bases, with 7 bases spanning the gap. CDR1 is MNHNS, CDR2 SASEGT, per germline.

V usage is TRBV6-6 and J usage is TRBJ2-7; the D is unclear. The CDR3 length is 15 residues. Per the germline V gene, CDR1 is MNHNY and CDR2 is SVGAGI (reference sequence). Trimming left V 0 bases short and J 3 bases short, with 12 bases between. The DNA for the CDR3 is TGTGCCAGCAGTTACTCGCCCACCCCCGGCTACGAGCAGTACTTC. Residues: CASSYSPTPGYEQYF.

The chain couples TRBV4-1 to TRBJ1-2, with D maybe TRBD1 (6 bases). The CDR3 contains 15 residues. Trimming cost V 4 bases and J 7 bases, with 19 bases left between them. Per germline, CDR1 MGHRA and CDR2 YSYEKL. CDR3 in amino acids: CASSPLGAGEGGYTF. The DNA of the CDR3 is TGCGCCAGCAGCCCCCTGGGCGCAGGGGAGGGTGGCTACACCTTC.

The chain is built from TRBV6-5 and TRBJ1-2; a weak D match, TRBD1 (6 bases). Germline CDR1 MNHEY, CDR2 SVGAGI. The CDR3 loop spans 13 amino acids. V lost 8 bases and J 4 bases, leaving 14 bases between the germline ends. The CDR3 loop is CASQGGGAYGYTF. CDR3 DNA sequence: TGTGCCAGCCAAGGAGGGGGTGCCTATGGCTACACCTTC.

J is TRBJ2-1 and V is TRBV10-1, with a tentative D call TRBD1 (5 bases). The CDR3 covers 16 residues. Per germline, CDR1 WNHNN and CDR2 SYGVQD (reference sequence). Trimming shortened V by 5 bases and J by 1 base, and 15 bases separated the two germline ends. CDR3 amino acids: CASSPSQGWSYNEQFF. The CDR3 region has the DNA TGCGCCAGCAGTCCCTCGCAGGGATGGTCCTACAATGAGCAGTTCTTC.